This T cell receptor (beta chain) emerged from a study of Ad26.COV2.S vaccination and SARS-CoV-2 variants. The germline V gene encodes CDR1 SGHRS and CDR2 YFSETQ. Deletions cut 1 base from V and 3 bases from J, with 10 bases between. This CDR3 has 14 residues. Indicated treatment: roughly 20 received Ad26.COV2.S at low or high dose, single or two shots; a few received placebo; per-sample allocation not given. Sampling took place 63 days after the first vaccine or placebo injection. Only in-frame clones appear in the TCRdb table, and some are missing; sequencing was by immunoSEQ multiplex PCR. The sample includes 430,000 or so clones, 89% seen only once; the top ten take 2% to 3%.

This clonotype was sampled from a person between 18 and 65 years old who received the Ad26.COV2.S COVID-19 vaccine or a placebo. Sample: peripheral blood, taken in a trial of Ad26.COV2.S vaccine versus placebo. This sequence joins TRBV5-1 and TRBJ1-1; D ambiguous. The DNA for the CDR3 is TGCGCCAGCAGCTTGACCGGGGAGGACACTGAAGCTTTCTTT. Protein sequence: CASSLTGEDTEAFF. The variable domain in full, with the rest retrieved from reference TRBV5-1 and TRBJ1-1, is KAGVTQTPRYLIKTRGQQVTLSCSPISGHRSVSWYQQTPGQGLQFLFEYFSETQRNKGNFPGRFSGRQFSNSRSEMNVSTLELGDSALYLCASSLTGEDTEAFFGQGTRLTVV.